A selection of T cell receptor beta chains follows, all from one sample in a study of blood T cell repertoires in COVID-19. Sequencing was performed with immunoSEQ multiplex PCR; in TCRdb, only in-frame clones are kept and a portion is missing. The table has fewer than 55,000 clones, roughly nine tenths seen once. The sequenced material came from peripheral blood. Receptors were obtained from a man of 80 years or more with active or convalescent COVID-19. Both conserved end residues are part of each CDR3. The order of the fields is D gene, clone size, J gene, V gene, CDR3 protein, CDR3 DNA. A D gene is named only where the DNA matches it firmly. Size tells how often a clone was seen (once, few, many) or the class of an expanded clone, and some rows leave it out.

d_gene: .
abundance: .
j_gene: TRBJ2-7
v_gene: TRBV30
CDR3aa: CAWSWRQYGSQYF
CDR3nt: TGTGCCTGGAGTTGGAGGCAGTACGGTTCGCAGTACTTC

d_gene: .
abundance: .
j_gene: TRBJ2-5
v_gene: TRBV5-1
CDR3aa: CASSSTGYHLETQYF
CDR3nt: TGCGCCAGCAGCTCCACAGGGTACCATTTGGAGACCCAGTACTTC

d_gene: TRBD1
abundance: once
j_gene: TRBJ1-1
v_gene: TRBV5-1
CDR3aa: CASSLLSRGSGTEAFF
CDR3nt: TGCGCCAGCAGCCTTCTAAGCAGGGGGAGCGGGACTGAAGCTTTCTTT

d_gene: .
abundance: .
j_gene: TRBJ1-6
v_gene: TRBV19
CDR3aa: CATSGDLNSPLHF
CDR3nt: TGTGCCACCTCAGGTGACCTTAATTCACCCCTCCACTTT

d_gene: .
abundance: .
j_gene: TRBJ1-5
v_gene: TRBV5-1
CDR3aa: CASSLDSGSWQPQHF
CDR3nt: TGCGCCAGCAGCTTGGACAGTGGGAGTTGGCAGCCCCAGCATTTT

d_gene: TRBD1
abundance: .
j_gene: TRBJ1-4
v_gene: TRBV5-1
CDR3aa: CASSLGQGYEKLFF
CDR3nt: TGCGCCAGCAGCTTGGGACAGGGGTATGAAAAACTGTTTTTT

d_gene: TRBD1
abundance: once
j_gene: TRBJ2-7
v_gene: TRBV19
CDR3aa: CASSFSDRGYEQYF
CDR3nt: TGTGCCAGTAGTTTCAGCGACAGGGGCTACGAGCAGTACTTC

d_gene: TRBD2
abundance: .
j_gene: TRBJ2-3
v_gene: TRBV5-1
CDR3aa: CASSLVVIAGGHSDTQYF
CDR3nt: TGCGCCAGCAGCTTGGTTGTAATAGCGGGAGGGCATTCAGATACGCAGTATTTT

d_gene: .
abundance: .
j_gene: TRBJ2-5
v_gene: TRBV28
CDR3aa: CASSSLKGDLGETQYF
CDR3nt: TGTGCCAGCAGTTCCCTAAAAGGGGATTTGGGAGAGACCCAGTACTTC

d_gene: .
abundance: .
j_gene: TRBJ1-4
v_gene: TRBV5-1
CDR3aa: CASSADTTNEKLFF
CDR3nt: TGCGCCAGCAGCGCCGACACTACTAATGAAAAACTGTTTTTT

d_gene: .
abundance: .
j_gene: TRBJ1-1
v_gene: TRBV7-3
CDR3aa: CASSFGSNTEAFF
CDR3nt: TGTGCCAGCAGCTTTGGCAGTAACACTGAAGCTTTCTTT

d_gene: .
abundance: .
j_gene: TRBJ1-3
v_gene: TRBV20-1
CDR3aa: CSASRNSRGSGNTIYF
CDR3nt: TGCAGTGCTAGTCGTAACAGTAGGGGCTCTGGAAACACCATATATTTT

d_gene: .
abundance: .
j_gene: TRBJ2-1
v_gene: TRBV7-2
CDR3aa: CASSSVAGHEQFF
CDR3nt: TGTGCCAGCAGCTCAGTGGCGGGGCATGAGCAGTTCTTC

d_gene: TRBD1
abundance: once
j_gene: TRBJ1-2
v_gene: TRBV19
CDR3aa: CASSMGGQHYGYTF
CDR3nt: TGTGCCAGTAGTATGGGGGGACAGCACTATGGCTACACCTTC

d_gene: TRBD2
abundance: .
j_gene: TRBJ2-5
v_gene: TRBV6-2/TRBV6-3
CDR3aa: CASSDIAGGQKTQYF
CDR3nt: TGTGCCAGCAGTGACATAGCGGGGGGGCAAAAGACCCAGTACTTC

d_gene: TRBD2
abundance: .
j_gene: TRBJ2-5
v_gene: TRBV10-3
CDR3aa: CAISESRLAGGPFQETQYF
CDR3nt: TGTGCCATCAGTGAGTCGAGATTAGCGGGAGGGCCGTTTCAAGAGACCCAGTACTTC

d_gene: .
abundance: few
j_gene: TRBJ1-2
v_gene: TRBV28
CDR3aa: CASSSAQDYAGYTF
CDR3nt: TGTGCCAGCAGTTCCGCGCAAGACTACGCTGGCTACACCTTC

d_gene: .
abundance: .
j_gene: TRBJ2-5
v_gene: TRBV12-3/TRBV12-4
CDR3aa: CASRTGGETQYF
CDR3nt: TGTGCCAGCAGGACAGGCGGGGAGACCCAGTACTTC

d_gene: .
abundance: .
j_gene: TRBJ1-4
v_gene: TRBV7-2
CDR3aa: CASSLDGGSEKLFF
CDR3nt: TGTGCCAGCAGCTTAGATGGAGGTTCCGAAAAACTGTTTTTT

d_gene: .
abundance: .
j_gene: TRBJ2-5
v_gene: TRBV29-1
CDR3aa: CSVWTEGTQYF
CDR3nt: TGCAGCGTTTGGACAGAAGGGACCCAGTACTTC

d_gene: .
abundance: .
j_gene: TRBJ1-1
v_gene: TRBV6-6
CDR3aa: CASSRVLTGTEAFF
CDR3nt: TGTGCCAGCAGTAGAGTGCTCACAGGCACTGAAGCTTTCTTT

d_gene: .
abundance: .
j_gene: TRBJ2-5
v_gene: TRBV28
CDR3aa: CASYSGFAETQYF
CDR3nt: TGTGCCAGCTATTCAGGGTTTGCAGAGACCCAGTACTTC

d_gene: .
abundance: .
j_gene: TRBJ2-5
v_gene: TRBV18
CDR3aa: CASSPPGLPGGETQYF
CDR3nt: TGTGCCAGCTCACCACCAGGACTCCCCGGTGGAGAGACCCAGTACTTC

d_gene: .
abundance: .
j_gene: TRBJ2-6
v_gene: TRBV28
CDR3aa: CASLAISGANVLTF
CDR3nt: TGTGCCAGCCTAGCGATCTCTGGGGCCAACGTCCTGACTTTC

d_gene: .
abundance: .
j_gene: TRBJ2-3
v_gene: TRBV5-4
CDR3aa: CASSLDAGLASADTQYF
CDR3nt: TGTGCCAGCAGCTTGGATGCGGGGCTAGCCTCCGCAGATACGCAGTATTTT

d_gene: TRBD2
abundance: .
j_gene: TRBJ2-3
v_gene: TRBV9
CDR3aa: CASSLPTSGGYDTQYF
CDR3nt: TGTGCCAGCAGCCTACCGACTAGCGGCGGTTACGATACGCAGTATTTT

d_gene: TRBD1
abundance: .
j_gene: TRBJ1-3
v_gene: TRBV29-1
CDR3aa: CSVTVDRGISGNTIYF
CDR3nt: TGCAGCGTGACTGTCGACAGGGGGATTTCTGGAAACACCATATATTTT

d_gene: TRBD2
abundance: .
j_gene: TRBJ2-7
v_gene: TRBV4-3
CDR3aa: CASSQVWTSTSYEQYF
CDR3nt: TGCGCCAGCAGCCAAGTTTGGACTAGCACATCCTACGAGCAGTACTTC

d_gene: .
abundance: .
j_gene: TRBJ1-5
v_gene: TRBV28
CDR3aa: CASSLGGAGPNQPQHF
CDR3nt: TGTGCCAGCAGCCTGGGGGGGGCAGGACCTAATCAGCCCCAGCATTTT